A selection of T cell receptor beta chains follows, all from one sample in a study of early T cells in non-severe SARS-CoV-2 infection. TCRdb ran MiXCR on the 5' RACE reads and lists one entry per CDR3 protein. The data show 30,000 to 40,000 distinct CDR3 sequences, under 6% seen once. Specimen: whole blood. These receptors all stem from an adult who was a healthcare worker with PCR-confirmed SARS-CoV-2 infection or an uninfected control (not recorded which). CDR3s include the opening cysteine and the closing phenylalanine or tryptophan. D genes are given only for firm matches. Rows give clone size only sometimes, using once, few, many, or a class for an expanded clone.

>TRBV11-2|few|TRBJ2-5|-
CASSLGGVETQYF
TGTGCCAGCAGCTTAGGGGGGGTAGAGACCCAGTACTTC
>TRBV11-1|-|TRBJ2-7|-
CASSRDIYSYEQYF
TGTGCCAGCAGTCGAGACATTTATTCCTACGAGCAGTACTTC
>TRBV25-1|many|TRBJ2-7|-
CASSEEGQGKNEQYF
TGTGCCAGCAGTGAAGAGGGTCAGGGAAAGAATGAGCAGTACTTC
>TRBV11-2|many|TRBJ2-7|TRBD2
CASSSRLAVSYEQYF
TGTGCCAGCAGCTCCCGACTAGCGGTCTCCTACGAGCAGTACTTC
>TRBV5-4|many|TRBJ1-6|TRBD1
CASSLGDRGLSPLHF
TGTGCCAGCAGCTTGGGGGACAGGGGGCTATCACCCCTCCACTTT
>TRBV7-2|many|TRBJ1-5|-
CASSLRGSNQPQHF
TGTGCCAGCAGCTTAAGAGGGAGCAATCAGCCCCAGCATTTT
>TRBV2|few|TRBJ2-3|-
CASTSTDTQYF
TGTGCCAGCACTTCCACAGATACGCAGTATTTT
>TRBV5-6|-|TRBJ2-7|TRBD1
CASSQTGSSYEQYF
TGTGCCAGCAGCCAGACAGGGAGCTCCTACGAGCAGTACTTC
>TRBV6-1|-|TRBJ1-6|-
CASSGPSNSPLHF
TGTGCCAGCAGTGGGCCCTCGAATTCACCCCTCCACTTT
>TRBV7-9|few|TRBJ2-5|-
CASSPTSRPASEETQYF
TGTGCCAGCAGCCCCACCTCACGGCCCGCTTCGGAAGAGACCCAGTACTTC
>TRBV6-5|-|TRBJ2-5|-
CASSYSKGSSQYF
TGTGCCAGCAGTTACTCGAAGGGTAGCTCCCAGTACTTC
>TRBV19|many|TRBJ2-1|-
CASSELAQSTYNEQFF
TGTGCCAGTAGTGAGCTAGCTCAGAGCACCTACAATGAGCAGTTCTTC
>TRBV20-1|few|TRBJ2-3|TRBD2
CSANGASGALTYTDTQYF
TGCAGTGCTAATGGGGCTAGCGGGGCGTTGACCTACACAGATACGCAGTATTTT
>TRBV5-1|many|TRBJ2-1|-
CASSSTLGGDEQFF
TGCGCCAGCAGCTCGACCCTCGGGGGCGATGAGCAGTTCTTC
>TRBV11-3|-|TRBJ2-1|-
CASSFSSYNEQFF
TGTGCCAGCAGCTTTAGCTCCTACAATGAGCAGTTCTTC
>TRBV7-2|many|TRBJ2-1|-
CASSLDGRLAYNEQFF
TGTGCCAGCAGCTTAGATGGGAGACTCGCCTACAATGAGCAGTTCTTC
>TRBV2|few|TRBJ2-5|-
CASSNDRQETQYF
TGTGCCAGCAGTAACGACAGGCAAGAGACCCAGTACTTC
>TRBV6-2/TRBV6-3|many|TRBJ2-7|-
CASSLPGDATYEQYF
TGTGCCAGCAGTCTTCCGGGGGACGCCACCTACGAGCAGTACTTC
>TRBV20-1|many|TRBJ1-2|-
CSARDLGRGSYGYTF
TGCAGTGCTAGAGATTTGGGCAGGGGTTCCTATGGCTACACCTTC
>TRBV5-5|few|TRBJ1-1|-
CASSLDGYTEAFF
TGTGCCAGCAGCTTGGACGGATACACTGAAGCTTTCTTT
>TRBV9|-|TRBJ2-1|TRBD2
CASSTGTSVYNEQFF
TGTGCCAGCAGCACCGGGACTAGCGTCTACAATGAGCAGTTCTTC
>TRBV27|-|TRBJ2-3|TRBD2
CASSDWSGGAGDTQYF
TGTGCCAGCAGTGACTGGAGCGGGGGGGCAGGTGATACGCAGTATTTT
>TRBV10-3|many|TRBJ2-7|TRBD2
CAISESTLAVYEQYF
TGTGCCATCAGTGAGTCGACGCTAGCGGTCTACGAGCAGTACTTC
>TRBV19|few|TRBJ1-2|-
CASSSGATNYGYTF
TGTGCCAGTAGTTCGGGGGCCACTAACTATGGCTACACCTTC